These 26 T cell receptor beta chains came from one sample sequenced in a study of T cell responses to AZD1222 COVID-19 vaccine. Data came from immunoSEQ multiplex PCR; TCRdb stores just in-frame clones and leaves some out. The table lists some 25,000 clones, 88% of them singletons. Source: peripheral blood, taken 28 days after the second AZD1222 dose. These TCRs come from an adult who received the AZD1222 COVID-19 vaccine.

CDR3 sequence reads: CASSQVGQRVRNSPLHF. The CDR3 nucleotides are TGTGCCAGCAGCCAAGTCGGACAGCGAGTCCGGAATTCACCCCTCCACTTT. V usage is TRBV3-1 (or the pseudogene TRBV3-2) and J usage is TRBJ1-6; a weak D match, TRBD1 (6 bases). Trimming cost V 1 base and J 7 bases, with 17 bases left between them. The CDR3 runs 17 residues. The germline V gene has CDR1 LGHDT and CDR2 YNNKEL (reference sequence).

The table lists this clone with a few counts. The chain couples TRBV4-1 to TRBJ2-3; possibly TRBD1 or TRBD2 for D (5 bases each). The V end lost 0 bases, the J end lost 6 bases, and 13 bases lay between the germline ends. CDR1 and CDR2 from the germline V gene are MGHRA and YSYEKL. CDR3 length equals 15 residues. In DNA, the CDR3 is TGCGCCAGCAGCCAAGATCCCGGGGCCGGGGATACGCAGTATTTT. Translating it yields CASSQDPGAGDTQYF.

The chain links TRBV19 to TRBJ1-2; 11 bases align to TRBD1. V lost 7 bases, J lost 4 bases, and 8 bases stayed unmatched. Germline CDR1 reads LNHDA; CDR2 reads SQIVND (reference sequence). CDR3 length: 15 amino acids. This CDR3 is CASMSGGTGGYGYTF. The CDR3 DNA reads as TGTGCCAGTATGAGCGGAGGGACAGGGGGCTATGGCTACACCTTC.

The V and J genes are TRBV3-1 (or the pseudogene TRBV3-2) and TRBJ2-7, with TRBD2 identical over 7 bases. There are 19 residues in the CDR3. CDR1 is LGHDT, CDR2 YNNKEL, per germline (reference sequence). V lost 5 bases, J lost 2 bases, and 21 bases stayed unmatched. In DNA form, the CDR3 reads TGTGCCAGCAGCGGCCGGGCGTTAGCGGGTCCGGTCCTACCCTACGAGCAGTACTTC. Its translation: CASSGRALAGPVLPYEQYF.

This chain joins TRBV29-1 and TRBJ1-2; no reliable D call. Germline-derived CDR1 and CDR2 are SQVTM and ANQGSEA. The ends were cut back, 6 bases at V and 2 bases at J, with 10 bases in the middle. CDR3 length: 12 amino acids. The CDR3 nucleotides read TGCAGCGTGGGTAGCCCGAACTATGGCTACACCTTC. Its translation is CSVGSPNYGYTF.

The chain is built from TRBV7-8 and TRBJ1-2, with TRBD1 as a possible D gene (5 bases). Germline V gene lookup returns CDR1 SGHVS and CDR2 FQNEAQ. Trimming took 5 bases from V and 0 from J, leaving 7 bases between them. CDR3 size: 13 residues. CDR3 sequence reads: CASSPDTNYGYTF. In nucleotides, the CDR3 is TGTGCCAGCAGCCCGGACACTAACTATGGCTACACCTTC. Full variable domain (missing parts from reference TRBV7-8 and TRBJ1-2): GAGVSQSPRYKVAKRGQDVALRCDPISGHVSLFWYQQALGQGPEFLTYFQNEAQLDKSGLPSDRFFAERPEGSVSTLKIQRTQQEDSAVYLCASSPDTNYGYTFGSGTRLTVV.

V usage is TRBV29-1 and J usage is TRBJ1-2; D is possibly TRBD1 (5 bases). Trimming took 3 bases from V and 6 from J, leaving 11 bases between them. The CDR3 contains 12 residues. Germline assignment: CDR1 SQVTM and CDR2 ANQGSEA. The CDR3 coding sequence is TGCAGCGTTGACGATCGGGGCCATGGCTACACCTTC. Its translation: CSVDDRGHGYTF.

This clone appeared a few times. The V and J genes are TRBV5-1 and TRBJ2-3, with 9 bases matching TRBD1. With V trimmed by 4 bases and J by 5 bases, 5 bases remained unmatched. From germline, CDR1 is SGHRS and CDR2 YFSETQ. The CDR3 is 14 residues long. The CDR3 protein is CASSADRGVDTQYF. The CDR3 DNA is TGCGCCAGCAGCGCGGACAGGGGCGTAGATACGCAGTATTTT.

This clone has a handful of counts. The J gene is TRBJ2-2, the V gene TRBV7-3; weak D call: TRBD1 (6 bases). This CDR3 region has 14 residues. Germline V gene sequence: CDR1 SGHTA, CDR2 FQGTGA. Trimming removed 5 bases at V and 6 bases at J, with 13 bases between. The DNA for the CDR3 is TGTGCCAGCAGCCGTACAGGGTCCGCCGGGGAGCTGTTTTTT. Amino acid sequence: CASSRTGSAGELFF.

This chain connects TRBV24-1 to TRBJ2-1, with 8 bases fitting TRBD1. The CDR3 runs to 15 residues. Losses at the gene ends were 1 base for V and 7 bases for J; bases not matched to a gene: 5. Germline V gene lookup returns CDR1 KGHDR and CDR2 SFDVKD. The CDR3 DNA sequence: TGTGCCACCAGTGATTTCCGGACAGGGTGGAATGAGCAGTTCTTC. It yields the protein CATSDFRTGWNEQFF.

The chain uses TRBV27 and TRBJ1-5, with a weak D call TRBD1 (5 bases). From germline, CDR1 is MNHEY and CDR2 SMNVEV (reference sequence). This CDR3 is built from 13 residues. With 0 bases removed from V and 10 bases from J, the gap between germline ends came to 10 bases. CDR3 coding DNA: TGTGCCAGCAGTTTATCGAAAGGGGCTCCCCAGCATTTT. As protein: CASSLSKGAPQHF.

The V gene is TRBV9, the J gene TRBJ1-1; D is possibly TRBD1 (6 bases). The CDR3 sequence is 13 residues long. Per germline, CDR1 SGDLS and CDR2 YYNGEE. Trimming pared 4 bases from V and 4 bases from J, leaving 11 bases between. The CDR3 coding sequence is TGTGCCAGCAGCTTAAACAGGGCCACTGAAGCTTTCTTT. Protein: CASSLNRATEAFF.

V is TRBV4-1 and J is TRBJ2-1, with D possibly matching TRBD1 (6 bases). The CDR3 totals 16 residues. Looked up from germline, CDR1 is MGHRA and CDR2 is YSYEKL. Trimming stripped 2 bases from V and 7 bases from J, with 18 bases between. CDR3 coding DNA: TGCGCCAGCAGCCAAACAATTTGGGGACAACCGAATGAGCAGTTCTTC. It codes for CASSQTIWGQPNEQFF.

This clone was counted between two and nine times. CDR3 in amino acids: CASSRDGKSQYGYTF. DNA for the CDR3: TGTGCCAGCAGCCGAGACGGAAAGTCCCAGTATGGCTACACCTTC. This chain links TRBV9 with TRBJ1-2; no definite D call. Trimming took 4 bases from V and 5 from J, leaving 18 bases between them. The CDR3 spans 15 residues. Germline V gives CDR1 SGDLS, CDR2 YYNGEE.

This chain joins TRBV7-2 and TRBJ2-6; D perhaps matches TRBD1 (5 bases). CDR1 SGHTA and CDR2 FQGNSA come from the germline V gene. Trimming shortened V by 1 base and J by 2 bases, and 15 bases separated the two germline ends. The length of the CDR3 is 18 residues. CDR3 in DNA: TGTGCCAGCAGCTTAGTGCAGGGTAGTTTAGCTGGGGCCAACGTCCTGACTTTC. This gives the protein CASSLVQGSLAGANVLTF.

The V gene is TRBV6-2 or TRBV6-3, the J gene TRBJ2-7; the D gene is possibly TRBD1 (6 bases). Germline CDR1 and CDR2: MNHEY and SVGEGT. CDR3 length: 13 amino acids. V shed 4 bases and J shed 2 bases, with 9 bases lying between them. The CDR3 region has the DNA TGTGCCAGCAGTTTTCAGGGGCCCTACGAGCAGTACTTC. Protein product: CASSFQGPYEQYF.

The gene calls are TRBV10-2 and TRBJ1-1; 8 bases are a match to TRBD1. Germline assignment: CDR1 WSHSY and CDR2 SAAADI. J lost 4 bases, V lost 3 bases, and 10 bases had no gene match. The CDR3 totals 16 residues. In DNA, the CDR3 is TGCGCCAGCAGTGACCCGTGGGGGCAGGGGGCCACTGAAGCTTTCTTT. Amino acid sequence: CASSDPWGQGATEAFF.

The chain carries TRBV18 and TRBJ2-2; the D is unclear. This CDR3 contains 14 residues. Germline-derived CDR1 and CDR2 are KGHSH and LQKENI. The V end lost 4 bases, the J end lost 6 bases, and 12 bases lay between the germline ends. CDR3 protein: CASSQSSGAGELFF. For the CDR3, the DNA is TGTGCCAGCTCACAAAGCTCAGGTGCCGGGGAGCTGTTTTTT.

CDR3 coding DNA: TGTGCCAGCAGTTTCCTACAGGGTAACTATGGCTACACCTTC. It specifies CASSFLQGNYGYTF. The chain employs TRBV6-5 and TRBJ1-2; a possible D gene is TRBD1 (6 bases). Between the trimmed V and J ends, which lost 4 bases and 1 base, there was a span of 10 bases. The length of the CDR3 is 14 residues. Germline lookup yields CDR1 MNHEY and CDR2 SVGAGI.

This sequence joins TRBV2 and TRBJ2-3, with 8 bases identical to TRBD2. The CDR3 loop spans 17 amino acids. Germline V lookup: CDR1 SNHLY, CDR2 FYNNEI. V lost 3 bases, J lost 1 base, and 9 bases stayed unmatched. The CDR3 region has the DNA TGTGCCAGCAGTGAGCGGCAGCGGGGGATTGGCACAGATACGCAGTATTTT. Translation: CASSERQRGIGTDTQYF.

This chain's CDR3 is CASSLTRGPTEAFF. Written as DNA, the CDR3 is TGTGCCAGCAGCTTAACTAGGGGGCCCACTGAAGCTTTCTTT. The chain uses TRBV7-8 and TRBJ1-1; 7 nucleotides align to TRBD1. J lost 4 bases, V lost 2 bases, and 4 bases had no gene match. This CDR3 spans 14 amino acids. The germline V gene has CDR1 SGHVS and CDR2 FQNEAQ.

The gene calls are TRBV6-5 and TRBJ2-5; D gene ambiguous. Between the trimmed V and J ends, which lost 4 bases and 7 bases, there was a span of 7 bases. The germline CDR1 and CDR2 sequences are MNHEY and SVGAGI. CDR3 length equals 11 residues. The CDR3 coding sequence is TGTGCCAGCAGTTCCTCGGGGACCCAGTACTTC. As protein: CASSSSGTQYF.

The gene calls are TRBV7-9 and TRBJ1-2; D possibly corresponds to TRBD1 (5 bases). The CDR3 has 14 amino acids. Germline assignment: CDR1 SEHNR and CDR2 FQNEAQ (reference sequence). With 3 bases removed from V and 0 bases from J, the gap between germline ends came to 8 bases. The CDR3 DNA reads TGTGCCAGCAGCTTGGGGCAGACTAACTATGGCTACACCTTC. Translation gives CASSLGQTNYGYTF. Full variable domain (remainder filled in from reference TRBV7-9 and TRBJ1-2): DTGVSQNPRHKITKRGQNVTFRCDPISEHNRLYWYRQTLGQGPEFLTYFQNEAQLEKSRLLSDRFSAERPKGSFSTLEIQRTEQGDSAMYLCASSLGQTNYGYTFGSGTRLTVV.

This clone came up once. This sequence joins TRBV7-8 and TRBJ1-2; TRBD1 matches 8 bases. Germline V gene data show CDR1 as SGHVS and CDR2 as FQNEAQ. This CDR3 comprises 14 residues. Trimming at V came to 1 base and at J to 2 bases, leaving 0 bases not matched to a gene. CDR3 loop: CASSLGTGNYGYTF. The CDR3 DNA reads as TGTGCCAGCAGCTTAGGGACAGGGAACTATGGCTACACCTTC.

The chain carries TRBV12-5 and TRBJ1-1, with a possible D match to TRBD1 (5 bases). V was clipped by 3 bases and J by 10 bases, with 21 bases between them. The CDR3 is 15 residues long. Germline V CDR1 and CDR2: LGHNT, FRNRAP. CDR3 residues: CASGFPSGTALRAFF. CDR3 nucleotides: TGTGCTAGTGGTTTCCCCTCCGGGACGGCTCTAAGAGCTTTCTTT. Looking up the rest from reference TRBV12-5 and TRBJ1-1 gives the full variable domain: DARVTQTPRHKVTEMGQEVTMRCQPILGHNTVFWYRQTMMQGLELLAYFRNRAPLDDSGMPKDRFSAEMPDATLATLKIQPSEPRDSAVYFCASGFPSGTALRAFFGQGTRLTVV.

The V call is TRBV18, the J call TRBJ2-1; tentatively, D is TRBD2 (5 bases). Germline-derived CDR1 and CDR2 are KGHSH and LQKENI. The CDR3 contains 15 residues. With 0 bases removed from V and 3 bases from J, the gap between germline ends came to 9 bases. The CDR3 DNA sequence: TGTGCCAGCTCACCACCGATCGGGGACTACAATGAGCAGTTCTTC. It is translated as CASSPPIGDYNEQFF.